One and the same sample provided the 26 T cell receptor beta chains below, sequenced in a study of siplizumab effects on memory and regulatory T cells. Using immunoSEQ multiplex PCR, the repertoire was profiled, and TCRdb retains in-frame clones only, with some absent. The repertoire includes roughly 92,000 clones, about 93% of them detected once, and around 1.5% sits in the top ten. Sequencing input: non-Treg CD4+ T cells sorted from blood. These receptors were obtained from a human donor in good health.

This clone was found once. This chain joins TRBV5-1 and TRBJ1-2; 9 nucleotides agree with TRBD1. This CDR3 has 14 residues. Germline values: CDR1 SGHRS, CDR2 YFSETQ. Trimming cost V 5 bases and J 6 bases; bases outside gene matches: 8. CDR3 in DNA: TGCGCCAGCAGACAGGGGGCGCAGGGTGATGGCTACACCTTC. Translated, it gives CASRQGAQGDGYTF. Supplemented by reference TRBV5-1 and TRBJ1-2, the full variable domain reads KAGVTQTPRYLIKTRGQQVTLSCSPISGHRSVSWYQQTPGQGLQFLFEYFSETQRNKGNFPGRFSGRQFSNSRSEMNVSTLELGDSALYLCASRQGAQGDGYTFGSGTRLTVV.

This clone was counted a single time. The chain joins TRBV5-6 to TRBJ1-2, with unresolved D. The CDR3 extends over 15 amino acids. Germline V lookup: CDR1 SGHDT, CDR2 YYEEEE. V lost 4 bases and J lost 8, with 21 bases in between. Written as DNA, the CDR3 is TGTGCCAGCAGCCTATTAATTTCGGGTTTTACCGGCTACACCTTC. It encodes CASSLLISGFTGYTF.

This clone was recorded only once. This chain joins TRBV7-9 and TRBJ2-5; TRBD1 or TRBD2 may be the D gene (6 bases each). V was shortened by 1 base and J by 2 bases, with 11 bases between the two germline ends. Germline values: CDR1 SEHNR, CDR2 FQNEAQ (reference sequence). This CDR3 has 15 residues. CDR3 loop: CASSLGGGLQETQYF. The CDR3 region has the DNA TGTGCCAGCAGCTTAGGAGGGGGGTTACAAGAGACCCAGTACTTC. The entire variable domain, with the rest obtained from reference TRBV7-9 and TRBJ2-5, is as follows: DTGVSQNPRHKITKRGQNVTFRCDPISEHNRLYWYRQTLGQGPEFLTYFQNEAQLEKSRLLSDRFSAERPKGSFSTLEIQRTEQGDSAMYLCASSLGGGLQETQYFGPGTRLLVL.

The chain combines TRBV28 with TRBJ2-7, with D unresolved. Germline lookup yields CDR1 MDHEN and CDR2 SYDVKM. This CDR3 comprises 11 residues. Trimming pared 7 bases from V and 4 bases from J, leaving 8 bases between. The CDR3 loop reads CASTDVYEQYF. In DNA form, the CDR3 reads TGTGCCAGCACTGACGTATACGAGCAGTACTTC.

The genes are TRBV9 and TRBJ1-2; D unresolved. The V and J ends lost 0 bases and 2 bases respectively, with 8 bases between them. Germline V lookup: CDR1 SGDLS, CDR2 YYNGEE. The CDR3 is 14 residues long. CDR3 protein: CASSVGPANYGYTF. The CDR3 DNA sequence: TGTGCCAGCAGCGTAGGCCCTGCGAACTATGGCTACACCTTC.

V and J are TRBV30 and TRBJ2-5; 14 nucleotides align to TRBD2. This CDR3 region has 18 residues. Per the germline V gene, CDR1 is GTSNPN and CDR2 is SVGIG (reference sequence). The trim removed 0 bases at V and 7 bases at J, leaving 13 bases unmatched. CDR3 sequence (DNA): TGTGCCTGGAGTGTACGGCTCGGGACTAGCGGGAGTGGAGTGACCCAGTACTTC. Translation: CAWSVRLGTSGSGVTQYF. The full variable domain, in which reference TRBV30 and TRBJ2-5 provide the parts outside the CDR3, is SQTIHQWPATLVQPVGSPLSLECTVEGTSNPNLYWYRQAAGRGLQLLFYSVGIGQISSEVPQNLSASRPQDRQFILSSKKLLLSDSGFYLCAWSVRLGTSGSGVTQYFGPGTRLLVL.

The V and J genes are TRBV20-1 and TRBJ2-7; no clear D. V was trimmed by 6 bases and J by 7 bases, leaving 13 bases between them. The germline V gene has CDR1 DFQATT and CDR2 SNEGSKA (reference sequence). The CDR3 totals 11 residues. CDR3 sequence reads: CSAVQNREQYF. CDR3 nucleotides: TGCAGTGCCGTACAAAACAGAGAGCAGTACTTC.

This chain connects TRBV5-1 to TRBJ2-1; 12 nucleotides align to TRBD2. The V gene's germline CDR1 is SGHRS and CDR2 YFSETQ. The trim removed 4 bases at V and 6 bases at J, leaving 14 bases unmatched. The CDR3 extends over 18 amino acids. CDR3 in amino acids: CASSPTPASGGVSNEQFF. The CDR3, as DNA: TGCGCCAGCAGCCCTACTCCGGCTAGCGGGGGGGTTAGCAATGAGCAGTTCTTC.

This clone showed up just once. This chain uses TRBV5-5 with TRBJ2-5; D is perhaps TRBD2 (5 bases). Trimming left V 2 bases short and J 2 bases short, with 10 bases between. In germline, CDR1 is SGHKS, CDR2 YYEKEE (reference sequence). CDR3 length equals 14 residues. The CDR3 region is CASSFAGSQETQYF. CDR3 nucleotides: TGTGCCAGCAGCTTCGCGGGTAGTCAAGAGACCCAGTACTTC.

V and J are TRBV5-1 and TRBJ1-4, with TRBD1 as a possible D gene (5 bases). The CDR3 spans 15 residues. Germline V gives CDR1 SGHRS, CDR2 YFSETQ. The germline V and J ends were trimmed by 4 bases and 0 bases, with 10 bases remaining between them. CDR3 amino acids: CASSARTSTNEKLFF. DNA for the CDR3: TGCGCCAGCAGCGCCCGGACATCAACTAATGAAAAACTGTTTTTT.

The rearrangement joins TRBV30 to TRBJ1-5, with D perhaps matching TRBD1 (5 bases). Trimming removed 0 bases from V and 3 bases from J, with 12 bases in between. Germline V gene sequence: CDR1 GTSNPN, CDR2 SVGIG (reference sequence). The CDR3 totals 15 residues. The CDR3: CAWSVGVQPNQPQHF. DNA of the CDR3: TGTGCCTGGAGTGTAGGGGTACAGCCCAATCAGCCCCAGCATTTT.

The chain has TRBV7-3 and TRBJ2-3, with 7 bases matching TRBD1. V gave up 1 base and J gave up 8 bases; unmatched junction bases: 9. CDR1 SGHTA and CDR2 FQGTGA come from the germline V gene. The CDR3 is 15 residues long. The DNA of the CDR3 is TGTGCCAGCAGCTTAATCGCCGCCACAGGGGTTACGCAGTATTTT. Protein sequence: CASSLIAATGVTQYF.

The chain has TRBV20-1 and TRBJ2-7; no reliable D call. This CDR3 has 11 residues. Germline loops: CDR1 DFQATT, CDR2 SNEGSKA (reference sequence). V shed 2 bases and J shed 5 bases, with 7 bases lying between them. The CDR3 protein is CSARFGDEQYF. As DNA, the CDR3 is TGCAGTGCTAGATTTGGGGACGAGCAGTACTTC.

This chain connects TRBV28 to TRBJ2-5, with D possibly being TRBD2 (6 bases). From germline, CDR1 is MDHEN and CDR2 SYDVKM. Trimming took off 5 bases at V and 11 bases at J, with 15 bases between the two ends. The CDR3 has 12 amino acids. CDR3 region: CASSGMTREQYF. The CDR3 DNA reads as TGTGCCAGCAGTGGAATGACTAGGGAGCAGTACTTC.

This chain connects TRBV25-1 to TRBJ1-1; no clear D. The V gene's germline CDR1 is MGHDK and CDR2 SYGVNS. The germline V and J ends were trimmed by 3 bases and 0 bases, with 5 bases remaining between them. This CDR3 has 13 residues. Here the CDR3 reads CASSEALNTEAFF. CDR3 in DNA: TGTGCCAGCAGTGAGGCCCTGAACACTGAAGCTTTCTTT. Drawing the rest from reference TRBV25-1 and TRBJ1-1, the complete variable domain is EADIYQTPRYLVIGTGKKITLECSQTMGHDKMYWYQQDPGMELHLIHYSYGVNSTEKGDLSSESTVSRIRTEHFPLTLESARPSHTSQYLCASSEALNTEAFFGQGTRLTVV.

This clone came up once. The V gene is TRBV5-4, the J gene TRBJ2-2; D not certain. This CDR3 spans 13 amino acids. V lost 2 bases, J lost 2 bases, and 4 bases lay in between. The germline V gene encodes CDR1 SGHNT and CDR2 YYREEE (reference sequence). CDR3 region: CASSFQNTGELFF. The CDR3 DNA is TGTGCCAGCAGCTTTCAAAACACCGGGGAGCTGTTTTTT.

The chain uses TRBV12-5 and TRBJ2-1; possibly TRBD2 for D (5 bases). Germline lookup yields CDR1 LGHNT and CDR2 FRNRAP. The CDR3 covers 16 residues. Trimming took off 4 bases at V and 4 bases at J, with 17 bases between the two ends. The DNA of the CDR3 is TGTGCTAGTGGTTCACCCAGCGGCGGAGTTTACAATGAGCAGTTCTTC. This gives the protein CASGSPSGGVYNEQFF.

Regarding this clone: Other DNA variants within this sample encode the same CDR3. The chain couples TRBV28 to TRBJ1-2; D is unresolved. Germline CDR1 MDHEN, CDR2 SYDVKM. The ends were cut back, 8 bases at V and 4 bases at J, with 11 bases in the middle. CDR3 length equals 12 residues. The chain's CDR3 is CASSLRPYGYTF. Here the CDR3 DNA reads TGTGCCAGCTCACTGAGGCCCTATGGCTACACCTTC.

This clone has just one count. The chain combines TRBV27 with TRBJ2-1, with 10 bases matching TRBD2. Germline assignment: CDR1 MNHEY and CDR2 SMNVEV (reference sequence). V was clipped by 4 bases and J by 6 bases; unmatched bases: 12. The CDR3 totals 17 residues. The chain's CDR3 is CASSSSPTSGRANEQFF. The CDR3 DNA sequence: TGTGCCAGCAGTTCGTCGCCTACCAGCGGGAGGGCCAATGAGCAGTTCTTC.

J is TRBJ1-4 and V is TRBV6-1, with 10 bases fitting TRBD1. This CDR3 spans 14 amino acids. Trimming cost V 4 bases and J 7 bases; bases outside gene matches: 3. Germline V gene data show CDR1 as MNHNS and CDR2 as SASEGT. CDR3 nucleotides: TGTGCCAGCAGTGGGACAGGGGGGGGTGAAAAACTGTTTTTT. Protein: CASSGTGGGEKLFF.

This sequence joins TRBV6-1 and TRBJ2-2; tentatively, D is TRBD1 (6 bases). V lost 6 bases to trimming and J lost 4 bases, with 15 bases between them. The CDR3 covers 15 residues. The germline CDR1 and CDR2 sequences are MNHNS and SASEGT. CDR3 loop: CASREQTGPTGELFF. Here the CDR3 DNA reads TGTGCCAGCAGGGAACAAACAGGGCCCACCGGGGAGCTGTTTTTT.

This sequence joins TRBV11-2 and TRBJ1-4; D possibly corresponds to TRBD1 (6 bases). The ends were cut back, 1 base at V and 8 bases at J, with 11 bases in the middle. In germline, CDR1 is SGHAT, CDR2 FQNNGV. The CDR3 covers 14 residues. The CDR3 spells CASSLVQGREKLFF. CDR3 sequence (DNA): TGTGCCAGCAGCTTAGTACAGGGACGAGAAAAACTGTTTTTT.

The rearrangement uses TRBV18 and TRBJ2-7, with a weak D call TRBD2 (5 bases). Between the trimmed V and J ends, which lost 2 bases and 4 bases, there was a span of 12 bases. The V gene's germline CDR1 is KGHSH and CDR2 LQKENI. There are 14 residues in the CDR3. As DNA, the CDR3 is TGTGCCAGCTCACCAATCCGGACTGATTACGAGCAGTACTTC. Protein sequence: CASSPIRTDYEQYF.

The V gene is TRBV15, the J gene TRBJ2-7; 9 bases are shared with TRBD1. The CDR3 extends over 16 amino acids. The germline V gene has CDR1 LNHNV and CDR2 YYDKDF (reference sequence). V gave up 0 bases and J gave up 4 bases; unmatched junction bases: 7. The CDR3 coding sequence is TGTGCCACCAGCAGAGAATTCGGGACAGGGTTTTACGAGCAGTACTTC. It codes for CATSREFGTGFYEQYF. Variable domain in full (rest from reference TRBV15 and TRBJ2-7): DAMVIQNPRYQVTQFGKPVTLSCSQTLNHNVMYWYQQKSSQAPKLLFHYYDKDFNNEADTPDNFQSRRPNTSFCFLDIRSPGLGDTAMYLCATSREFGTGFYEQYFGPGTRLTVT.

The V gene is TRBV19, the J gene TRBJ2-3, with 12 bases fitting TRBD2. The CDR3 consists of 17 residues. V was pared by 4 bases and J by 7 bases, with 12 bases of the junction left unmatched. Germline loops: CDR1 LNHDA, CDR2 SQIVND (reference sequence). The CDR3 protein is CASSTLRTSGTLNTQYF. Written as DNA, the CDR3 is TGTGCCAGTAGTACCCTGAGGACTAGCGGGACGCTGAATACGCAGTATTTT. The full variable domain, rest sourced from reference TRBV19 and TRBJ2-3, is DGGITQSPKYLFRKEGQNVTLSCEQNLNHDAMYWYRQDPGQGLRLIYYSQIVNDFQKGDIAEGYSVSREKKESFPLTVTSAQKNPTAFYLCASSTLRTSGTLNTQYFGPGTRLTVL.

This clone is a singleton in its sample. The chain joins TRBV2 to TRBJ2-2, with 8 bases identical to TRBD2. After removal of 4 bases from V and 4 bases from J, the junction contained 5 bases not matched to a gene. Looked up from germline, CDR1 is SNHLY and CDR2 is FYNNEI. The CDR3 extends over 15 amino acids. The CDR3 region is CASSGNSGATGELFF. CDR3 DNA sequence: TGTGCCAGCAGTGGGAATAGCGGGGCCACCGGGGAGCTGTTTTTT.